A selection of T cell receptor beta chains follows, all from one sample in a study of T cell responses to AZD1222 COVID-19 vaccine. The repertoire was sequenced with immunoSEQ multiplex PCR; TCRdb's copy has only in-frame clones and lacks some. Of 120,000 or so clones listed, approximately 91% are singletons. The sequencing here drew on peripheral blood, taken on day 0 of AZD1222 vaccination. The receptors originated from an adult in good health. The conserved cysteine and the conserved F or W are not part of the CDR3 here. Rows give clone size only sometimes, using once, few, many, or a class for an expanded clone.

abundance: -
v_gene: TRBV2
CDR3aa: ASRGTGSNQPQH

abundance: -
v_gene: TRBV12-3/TRBV12-4
CDR3aa: ASDRGHTGELF

abundance: -
v_gene: TRBV3-1/TRBV3-2
CDR3aa: ASSFLTGLAGAALY

abundance: -
v_gene: TRBV6-5
CDR3aa: ASRTSSGANVLT

abundance: -
v_gene: TRBV10-3
CDR3aa: AISVPGTDSEAF

abundance: -
v_gene: TRBV19
CDR3aa: ASSTSGIVPEAF

abundance: -
v_gene: TRBV6-5
CDR3aa: ASSWGQGNYEQY

abundance: -
v_gene: TRBV6-5
CDR3aa: ASSKHRGGSYEQY

abundance: -
v_gene: TRBV27
CDR3aa: ASGVDRASPLH

abundance: -
v_gene: TRBV3-1/TRBV3-2
CDR3aa: ASSHGQGLNNYGYT

abundance: -
v_gene: TRBV25-1
CDR3aa: ASSEPDGYEQF

abundance: many
v_gene: TRBV19
CDR3aa: ASSIPGERGRQPQH

abundance: -
v_gene: TRBV2
CDR3aa: ASRRGGTTDTQY

abundance: -
v_gene: TRBV18
CDR3aa: ASSPLGQGVIGTDTQY

abundance: -
v_gene: TRBV19
CDR3aa: ASSMGTPNYGYT

abundance: -
v_gene: TRBV4-3
CDR3aa: ASSPQRDSWGQF

abundance: once
v_gene: TRBV19
CDR3aa: ASSKTGAYGYT

abundance: -
v_gene: TRBV3-1/TRBV3-2
CDR3aa: ASSQATPVGRYGYT

abundance: -
v_gene: TRBV5-1
CDR3aa: ASRGQGAAIGYT

abundance: -
v_gene: TRBV6-5
CDR3aa: ASSPGQINEKLF

abundance: -
v_gene: TRBV7-2
CDR3aa: ASSTTGKTEAF

abundance: -
v_gene: TRBV11-3
CDR3aa: ASSAGQDQETQY